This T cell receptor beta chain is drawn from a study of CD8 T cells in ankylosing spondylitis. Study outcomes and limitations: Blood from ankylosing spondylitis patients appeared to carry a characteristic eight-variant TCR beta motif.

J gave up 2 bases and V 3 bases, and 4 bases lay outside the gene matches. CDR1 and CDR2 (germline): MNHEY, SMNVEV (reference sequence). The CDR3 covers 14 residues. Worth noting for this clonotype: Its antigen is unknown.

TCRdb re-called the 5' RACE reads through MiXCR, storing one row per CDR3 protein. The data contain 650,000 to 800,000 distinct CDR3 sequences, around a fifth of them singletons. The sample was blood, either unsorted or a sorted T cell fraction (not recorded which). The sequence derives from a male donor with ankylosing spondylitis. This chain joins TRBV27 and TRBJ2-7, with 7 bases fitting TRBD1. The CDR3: CASSLGDSAYEQYF. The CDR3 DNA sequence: TGTGCCAGCAGTTTGGGGGACAGTGCCTACGAGCAGTACTTC.